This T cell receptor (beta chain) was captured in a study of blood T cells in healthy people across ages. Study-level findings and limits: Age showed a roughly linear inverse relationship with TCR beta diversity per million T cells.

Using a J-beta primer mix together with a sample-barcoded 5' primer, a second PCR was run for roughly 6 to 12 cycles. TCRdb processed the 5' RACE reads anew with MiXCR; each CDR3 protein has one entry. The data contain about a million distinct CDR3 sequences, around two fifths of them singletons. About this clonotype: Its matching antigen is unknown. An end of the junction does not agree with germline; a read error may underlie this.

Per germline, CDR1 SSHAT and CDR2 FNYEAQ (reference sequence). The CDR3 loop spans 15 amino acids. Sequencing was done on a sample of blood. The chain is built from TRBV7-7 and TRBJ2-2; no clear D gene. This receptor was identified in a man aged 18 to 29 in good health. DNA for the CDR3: TGTGCTAGCAGCCGCTCGGGTGTCAACACCGGGGAGCTGTTTTTT. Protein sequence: CASSRSGVNTGELFF.